A selection of T cell receptor beta chains follows, all from one sample in a study of blood T cell repertoires in COVID-19. The repertoire was sequenced with immunoSEQ multiplex PCR; TCRdb's copy has only in-frame clones and lacks some. Of 52,000 or so clones in the sample, approximately 84% are singletons; the top ten hold 28%. The specimen sequenced was peripheral blood. All receptors come from a human donor in a cohort sampled during active COVID-19. Each CDR3 is given with its conserved first and last residue. D genes are given only for firm matches. The size of a clone is reported for some rows only, either as once, few or many, or as a class for expanded clones.

j_gene: TRBJ1-4; v_gene: TRBV28; abundance: few; d_gene: -; CDR3nt: TGTGCCGGGGGCACGGCCGGTAATGAAAAACTGTTTTTT; CDR3aa: CAGGTAGNEKLFF
j_gene: TRBJ2-1; v_gene: TRBV29-1; abundance: -; d_gene: -; CDR3nt: TGCAGCGTTGTTCCGGCAGGGCCGAGCTCCTACAATGAGCAGTTCTTC; CDR3aa: CSVVPAGPSSYNEQFF
j_gene: TRBJ1-5; v_gene: TRBV19; abundance: -; d_gene: -; CDR3nt: TGTGCCAGTAGTATTGGCGGGGCCGGGAACAATCAGCCCCAGCATTTT; CDR3aa: CASSIGGAGNNQPQHF
j_gene: TRBJ2-7; v_gene: TRBV6-5; abundance: -; d_gene: TRBD1; CDR3nt: TGTGCCAGCAGTTACTCGGGACAGGGTTCCTACGAGCAGTACTTC; CDR3aa: CASSYSGQGSYEQYF
j_gene: TRBJ2-7; v_gene: TRBV20-1; abundance: -; d_gene: -; CDR3nt: TGCAGTGCTAATCTTGCCTACGAGCAGTACTTC; CDR3aa: CSANLAYEQYF
j_gene: TRBJ1-2; v_gene: TRBV9; abundance: -; d_gene: -; CDR3nt: TGTGCCAGCAGCGTAGGGGTAGCCGACCATGGCTACACCTTC; CDR3aa: CASSVGVADHGYTF
j_gene: TRBJ1-2; v_gene: TRBV6-5; abundance: -; d_gene: -; CDR3nt: TGTGCCAGCAGTTTGAAGGGGTATGGCTACACCTTC; CDR3aa: CASSLKGYGYTF
j_gene: TRBJ1-2; v_gene: TRBV29-1; abundance: -; d_gene: -; CDR3nt: TGCAGCGTTGGAGGACAGAACTATGGCTACACCTTC; CDR3aa: CSVGGQNYGYTF
j_gene: TRBJ2-2; v_gene: TRBV28; abundance: once; d_gene: TRBD1; CDR3nt: TGTGCCAGCAGGCCAAGACAGGGGTCCGGGGAGCTGTTTTTT; CDR3aa: CASRPRQGSGELFF
j_gene: TRBJ2-2; v_gene: TRBV29-1; abundance: -; d_gene: -; CDR3nt: TGCAGCGTTGGACTGAACACCGGGGAGCTGTTTTTT; CDR3aa: CSVGLNTGELFF
j_gene: TRBJ2-3; v_gene: TRBV12-5; abundance: -; d_gene: TRBD1; CDR3nt: TGTGCTAGTGCCCCTGGGGCGAGGGCAGGGGGAGATACGCAGTATTTT; CDR3aa: CASAPGARAGGDTQYF
j_gene: TRBJ1-5; v_gene: TRBV6-2/TRBV6-3; abundance: -; d_gene: -; CDR3nt: TGTGCCAGCAGTACACAGGGATTCGGCGATCAGCCCCAGCATTTT; CDR3aa: CASSTQGFGDQPQHF
j_gene: TRBJ2-7; v_gene: TRBV5-1; abundance: -; d_gene: -; CDR3nt: TGCGCCAGCTATAGGTACCCGGATAAGCTTGGGGCGTACGAGCAGTACTTC; CDR3aa: CASYRYPDKLGAYEQYF
j_gene: TRBJ2-5; v_gene: TRBV7-9; abundance: -; d_gene: TRBD2; CDR3nt: TGTGCCAGCATCGCCACCGGGGGGTTGTGGGAGACCCAGTACTTC; CDR3aa: CASIATGGLWETQYF
j_gene: TRBJ1-5; v_gene: TRBV28; abundance: once; d_gene: -; CDR3nt: TGTGCCAGCAGTCAACAGGGTGGCAATCAGCCCCAGCATTTT; CDR3aa: CASSQQGGNQPQHF
j_gene: TRBJ2-2; v_gene: TRBV5-1; abundance: -; d_gene: -; CDR3nt: TGCGCCAGCAATCTAGGGGGCACCGGGGAGCTGTTTTTT; CDR3aa: CASNLGGTGELFF
j_gene: TRBJ1-1; v_gene: TRBV6-2/TRBV6-3; abundance: -; d_gene: -; CDR3nt: TGTGCCAGCAGCCGACCGAAGACTGCTCCGAACACTGAAGCTTTCTTT; CDR3aa: CASSRPKTAPNTEAFF
j_gene: TRBJ1-1; v_gene: TRBV7-6; abundance: -; d_gene: TRBD1; CDR3nt: TGTGCCAGCAGCTTTACCGGGACAGGGCTCAACACTGAAGCTTTCTTT; CDR3aa: CASSFTGTGLNTEAFF
j_gene: TRBJ2-5; v_gene: TRBV4-1; abundance: -; d_gene: -; CDR3nt: TGCGCCAGCGTCGGCAGGGCACCAGAGACCCAGTACTTC; CDR3aa: CASVGRAPETQYF
j_gene: TRBJ2-5; v_gene: TRBV6-5; abundance: few; d_gene: TRBD1; CDR3nt: TGTGCCAGCAGTTACTCGAGGGGGCGCGGGGAGACCCAGTACTTC; CDR3aa: CASSYSRGRGETQYF
j_gene: TRBJ2-5; v_gene: TRBV14; abundance: -; d_gene: TRBD2; CDR3nt: TGTGCCAGCAGCCAAGTAAGGGGAGGGGAGACCCAGTACTTC; CDR3aa: CASSQVRGGETQYF
j_gene: TRBJ2-7; v_gene: TRBV28; abundance: -; d_gene: TRBD2; CDR3nt: TGTGCCAGCACCCAGGGAAGCGGGAGGCCCCCCTACGAGCAGTACTTC; CDR3aa: CASTQGSGRPPYEQYF
j_gene: TRBJ2-7; v_gene: TRBV11-2; abundance: -; d_gene: -; CDR3nt: TGTGCCAGCAGCTTAGGAGGTCCCCCTATTAACTACGAGCAGTACTTC; CDR3aa: CASSLGGPPINYEQYF
j_gene: TRBJ2-5; v_gene: TRBV5-1; abundance: -; d_gene: -; CDR3nt: TGCGCCAGCAGATCAACCGACAGGCCAGAGACCCAGTACTTC; CDR3aa: CASRSTDRPETQYF
j_gene: TRBJ2-7; v_gene: TRBV7-2; abundance: few; d_gene: TRBD2; CDR3nt: TGTGCCAGCAGCTTAGAGCGGGGATCCTACGAGCAGTACTTC; CDR3aa: CASSLERGSYEQYF
j_gene: TRBJ1-3; v_gene: TRBV3-1/TRBV3-2; abundance: -; d_gene: TRBD1; CDR3nt: TGTGCCAGCAGCCAAGAGGGACAGCCTGGAAACACCATATATTTT; CDR3aa: CASSQEGQPGNTIYF
j_gene: TRBJ2-1; v_gene: TRBV27; abundance: -; d_gene: -; CDR3nt: TGTGCCAGCAGTTTAAGGAGCACAAACAACAATGAGCAGTTCTTC; CDR3aa: CASSLRSTNNNEQFF
j_gene: TRBJ1-1; v_gene: TRBV5-1; abundance: -; d_gene: -; CDR3nt: TGCGCCAGCAGCCTGGGGTTGGGGGGAAGGACTGAAGCTTTCTTT; CDR3aa: CASSLGLGGRTEAFF
j_gene: TRBJ2-1; v_gene: TRBV5-5; abundance: -; d_gene: -; CDR3nt: TGTGCCAGCAGCTACCAAGGGGCGTCCTACAATGAGCAGTTCTTC; CDR3aa: CASSYQGASYNEQFF
j_gene: TRBJ1-1; v_gene: TRBV5-1; abundance: -; d_gene: -; CDR3nt: TGCGCCAGCAGCTTTGGGGGGACTGAAGCTTTCTTT; CDR3aa: CASSFGGTEAFF
j_gene: TRBJ2-5; v_gene: TRBV29-1; abundance: many; d_gene: TRBD1; CDR3nt: TGCAGCGTTCCCGACAGGGCCCAATCTCAAGAGACCCAGTACTTC; CDR3aa: CSVPDRAQSQETQYF
j_gene: TRBJ2-7; v_gene: TRBV19; abundance: -; d_gene: TRBD1; CDR3nt: TGTGCCAGTAGTCACCGGGACAGACCCTACGAGCAGTACTTC; CDR3aa: CASSHRDRPYEQYF
j_gene: TRBJ2-3; v_gene: TRBV5-1; abundance: -; d_gene: -; CDR3nt: TGCGCCAGTACCGACAGAACTAGCACAGATACGCAGTATTTT; CDR3aa: CASTDRTSTDTQYF